Listed below are T cell receptor beta chains from one sample, sequenced in a study of cytomegalovirus exposure and HLA in healthy donors. Assay: immunoSEQ multiplex PCR; the TCRdb copy retains only in-frame clones and omits some. The table lists approximately 100,000 clones, approximately 85% of them singletons. What was sequenced was PBMCs. These receptors came from a man aged 25-45 years in good health and CMV-seronegative. CDR3s include the opening cysteine and the closing phenylalanine or tryptophan. Fields, in order: J gene, clone size, V gene, D gene, CDR3 DNA, CDR3 protein. A D gene is named only where the DNA matches it firmly. Size is omitted from some rows. Given values are once, few, many or a class for expanded clones.

TRBJ1-6 once TRBV2 . TGTGCCAGCGGGGCGGCGAGCTCCTATAATTCACCCCTCCACTTT CASGAASSYNSPLHF
TRBJ1-5 . TRBV7-2 . TGTGCCAGCAGTTCTCGGGGGGGGCCCCAGCATTTT CASSSRGGPQHF
TRBJ2-6 . TRBV7-3 TRBD1 TGTGCCAGCAGCACTCGGACAGGGGGGCGTAACTCTGGGGCCAACGTCCTGACTTTC CASSTRTGGRNSGANVLTF
TRBJ2-4 . TRBV6-5 . TGTGCCAGCAGTGGACGGACAGCAAACATTCAGTACTTC CASSGRTANIQYF
TRBJ2-5 . TRBV19 TRBD1 TGTGCCAGTAGTATACAGGATTCAGGGGGCGTGGAGACCCAGTACTTC CASSIQDSGGVETQYF
TRBJ2-2 . TRBV2 . TGTGCCAGCCAACCGGGGGACGTCACCGGGGAGCTGTTTTTT CASQPGDVTGELFF
TRBJ2-7 . TRBV5-6 TRBD1 TGTGCCAGCATCTCTCCAGGGGGCTCCTACGAGCAGTACTTC CASISPGGSYEQYF
TRBJ2-2 . TRBV7-9 TRBD2 TGTGCCAGCAGCTTACGGAGCGGGAGTAACACCGGGGAGCTGTTTTTT CASSLRSGSNTGELFF
TRBJ2-7 . TRBV7-7 . TGTGCCAGCAGCTTAGCCCCGGACACCTCCTACGAGCAGTACTTC CASSLAPDTSYEQYF
TRBJ2-7 . TRBV27 TRBD2 TGTGCCAGCAGTTCTAGGGTGACTAGCATCCACGAGCAGTACTTC CASSSRVTSIHEQYF
TRBJ2-3 few TRBV5-5 TRBD1 TGTGCCAGCAGCCTAGGGGGACAGGGGCCCACGGATACGCAGTATTTT CASSLGGQGPTDTQYF
TRBJ2-7 . TRBV15 TRBD2 TGTGCCACCAGCCCTTTGAGCGGGAGCATCTACGAGCAGTACTTC CATSPLSGSIYEQYF
TRBJ1-5 . TRBV10-1 . TGCGCCAGCAGTGAGTCCCAGGGTAGCAATCAGCCCCAGCATTTT CASSESQGSNQPQHF
TRBJ2-1 . TRBV30 TRBD2 TGTGCCTGGAGTGTGTACGTAGCGGGGGGGTTTAAAAATGAGCAGTTCTTC CAWSVYVAGGFKNEQFF
TRBJ2-2 . TRBV2 TRBD2 TGTGCCAGCAGAGGACATAGCGGGAGGGGAACCGGGGAGCTGTTTTTT CASRGHSGRGTGELFF
TRBJ1-5 . TRBV19 . TGTGCCAGTAGCGTAACGGGGTCTGAGGGACCCCAGCATTTT CASSVTGSEGPQHF
TRBJ2-1 once TRBV5-4 TRBD2 TGTGCCAGCTTCCCCCCGGGGCGGGGGGAAAATGAGCAGTTCTTC CASFPPGRGENEQFF
TRBJ2-3 . TRBV29-1 TRBD2 TGCAGCGTCGCGTTAGCGGGAGGGAGCACAGATACGCAGTATTTT CSVALAGGSTDTQYF
TRBJ2-1 . TRBV6-4 TRBD2 TGTGCCAGCAGTGACTCGACTAGCGGGAGCAATGAGCAGTTCTTC CASSDSTSGSNEQFF
TRBJ2-3 . TRBV7-6 TRBD2 TGTGCCAGCAGCTTAGTGAGCGGGACCACAGATACGCAGTATTTT CASSLVSGTTDTQYF